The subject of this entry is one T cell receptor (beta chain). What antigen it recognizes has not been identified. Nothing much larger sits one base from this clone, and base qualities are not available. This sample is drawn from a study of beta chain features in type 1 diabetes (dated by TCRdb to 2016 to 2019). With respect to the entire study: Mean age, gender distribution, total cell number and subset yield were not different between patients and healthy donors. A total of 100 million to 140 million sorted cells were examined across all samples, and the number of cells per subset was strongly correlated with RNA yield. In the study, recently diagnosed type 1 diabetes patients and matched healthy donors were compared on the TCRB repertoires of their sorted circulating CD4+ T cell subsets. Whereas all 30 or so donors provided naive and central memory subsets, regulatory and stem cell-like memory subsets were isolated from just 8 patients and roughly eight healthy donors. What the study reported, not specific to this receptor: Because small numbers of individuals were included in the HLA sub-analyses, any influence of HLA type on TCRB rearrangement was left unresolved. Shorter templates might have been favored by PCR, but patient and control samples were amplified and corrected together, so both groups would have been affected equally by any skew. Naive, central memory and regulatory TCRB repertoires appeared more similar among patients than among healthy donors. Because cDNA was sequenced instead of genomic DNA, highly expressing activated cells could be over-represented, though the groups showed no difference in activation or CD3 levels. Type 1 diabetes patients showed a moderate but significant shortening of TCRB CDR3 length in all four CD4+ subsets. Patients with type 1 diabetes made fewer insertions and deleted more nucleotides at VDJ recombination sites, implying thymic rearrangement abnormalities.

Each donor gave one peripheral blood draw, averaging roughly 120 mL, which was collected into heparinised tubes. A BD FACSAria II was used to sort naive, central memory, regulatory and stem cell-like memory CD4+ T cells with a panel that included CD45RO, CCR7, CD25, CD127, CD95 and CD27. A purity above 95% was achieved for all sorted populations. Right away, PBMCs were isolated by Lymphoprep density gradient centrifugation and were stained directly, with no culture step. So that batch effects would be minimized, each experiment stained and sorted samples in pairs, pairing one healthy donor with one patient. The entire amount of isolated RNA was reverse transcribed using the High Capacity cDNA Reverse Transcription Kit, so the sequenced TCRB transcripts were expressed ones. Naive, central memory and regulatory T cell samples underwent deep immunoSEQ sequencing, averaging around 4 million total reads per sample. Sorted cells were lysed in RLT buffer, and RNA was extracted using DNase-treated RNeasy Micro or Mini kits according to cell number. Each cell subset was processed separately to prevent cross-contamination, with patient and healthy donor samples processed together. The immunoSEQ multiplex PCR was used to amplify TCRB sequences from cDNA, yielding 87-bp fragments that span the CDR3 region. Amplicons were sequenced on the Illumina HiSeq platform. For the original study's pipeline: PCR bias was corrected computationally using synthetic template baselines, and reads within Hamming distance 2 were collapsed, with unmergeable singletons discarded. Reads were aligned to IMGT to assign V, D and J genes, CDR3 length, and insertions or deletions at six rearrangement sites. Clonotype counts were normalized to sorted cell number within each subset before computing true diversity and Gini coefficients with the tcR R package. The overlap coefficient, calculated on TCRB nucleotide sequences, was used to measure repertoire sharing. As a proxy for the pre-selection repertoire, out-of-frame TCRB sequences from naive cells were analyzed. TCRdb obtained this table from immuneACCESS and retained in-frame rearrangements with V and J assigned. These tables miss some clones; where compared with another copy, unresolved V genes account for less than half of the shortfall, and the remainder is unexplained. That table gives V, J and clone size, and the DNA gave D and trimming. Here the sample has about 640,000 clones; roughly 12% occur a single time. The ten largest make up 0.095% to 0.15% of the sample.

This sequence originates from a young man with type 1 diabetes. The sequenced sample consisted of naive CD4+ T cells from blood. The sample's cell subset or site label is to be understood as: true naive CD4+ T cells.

The CDR3 region has the sequence CASSPGQGAQDTQYF. The DNA sequence is TGTGCCAGCAGCCCGGGACAGGGGGCGCAAGATACGCAGTATTTT. The receptor chain draws on TRBV28 and TRBJ2-3, and TRBD1 aligns with 12 junction nucleotides. From the cysteine through the phenylalanine, the CDR3 covers 15 amino acids. Only the CDR3 part of the read is kept: 45 bases, read in frame from the first base. V is cut back by 6 bases and J by 5 bases, with 6 bases in the junction unmatched. For CDR1 and CDR2, the germline V gene lists MDHEN and SYDVKM.